This T cell receptor (beta chain) comes out of a study of early T cells in non-severe SARS-CoV-2 infection. Study context: Unpaired chains resulted from sequencing bulk RNA of unsorted whole blood. Overall study results and limits: The study's VDJdb matching favored anti-spike CD8 responses and missed private and CD4 specificities.

This clonotype is medium-sized. The antigen remains unidentified. Individual cDNA molecules received unique molecular identifiers. From the 5' RACE reads, TCRdb called clonotypes with MiXCR, one entry per CDR3 protein. This sample has 45,000 to 55,000 distinct CDR3 sequences, with approximately 6% found just once. The CDR3 has 14 residues. Germline V CDR1 and CDR2: SGHKS, YYEKEE (reference sequence). The V segment lost 1 base and the J segment 3 bases; nucleotides outside the gene matches: 3. The chain has TRBV5-5 and TRBJ2-7; 8 nucleotides agree with TRBD1. Sequencing input: whole blood. This receptor was identified in an adult who was a healthcare worker with PCR-confirmed SARS-CoV-2 infection or an uninfected control (not recorded which). This CDR3 is CASSLSDRGYEQYF. CDR3 nucleotides: TGTGCCAGCAGCTTGAGCGACAGGGGCTACGAGCAGTACTTC.